The entry below gives a single TCR beta chain sequence along with its context. The antigen remains unidentified. The CDR3 consists of 14 residues. The trim removed 4 bases at V and 6 bases at J, leaving 9 bases unmatched. Germline assignment: CDR1 SGHNT and CDR2 YYREEE (reference sequence). It was with 60 Vbeta and 13 Jbeta primers that the PCR ran. Only in-frame clones appear in the TCRdb table, and some are missing; sequencing was by immunoSEQ multiplex PCR. The data include around 35,000 clones; the top ten clones carry about 1.9%. The source of the sample is a study of cytomegalovirus exposure and HLA in healthy donors. Broader study findings: 15,000 to 20,000 TCR beta sequences were associated with HLA alleles at 0.05 false discovery rate in a later analysis. CMV serostatus stood as the only immune exposure information on hand.

The V call is TRBV5-4, the J call TRBJ1-2; 7 nucleotides line up with TRBD1. Source material: PBMCs. The source is a middle-aged woman in good health and CMV-seropositive. The CDR3 nucleotides are TGTGCCAGCAGCGCGCTCGACAGGGAGAATGGCTACACCTTC. Translating gives CASSALDRENGYTF. Based on the CDR3 plus reference TRBV5-4 and TRBJ1-2, the full variable domain is ETGVTQSPTHLIKTRGQQVTLRCSSQSGHNTVSWYQQALGQGPQFIFQYYREEENGRGNFPPRFSGLQFPNYSSELNVNALELDDSALYLCASSALDRENGYTFGSGTRLTVV.